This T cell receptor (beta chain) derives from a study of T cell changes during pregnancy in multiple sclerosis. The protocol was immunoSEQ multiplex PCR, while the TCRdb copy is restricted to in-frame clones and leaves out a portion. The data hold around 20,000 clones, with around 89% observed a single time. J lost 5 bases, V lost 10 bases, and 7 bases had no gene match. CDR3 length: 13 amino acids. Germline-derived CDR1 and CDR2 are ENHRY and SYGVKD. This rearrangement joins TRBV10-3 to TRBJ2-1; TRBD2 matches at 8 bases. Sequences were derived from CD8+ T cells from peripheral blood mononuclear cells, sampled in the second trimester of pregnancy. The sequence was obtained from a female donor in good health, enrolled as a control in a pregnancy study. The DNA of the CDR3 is TGTGCCACACTTGGACTAGCAAACAATGAGCAGTTCTTC. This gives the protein CATLGLANNEQFF.